This T cell receptor beta chain was identified in a study of T cell repertoires in ileal Crohn's disease. This CDR3 has 15 residues. Germline CDR1 and CDR2: SGHRS and YFSETQ. J gave up 8 bases and V 1 base, and 5 bases lay outside the gene matches. Sequencing used immunoSEQ multiplex PCR; TCRdb keeps in-frame clones, though not all of them. The table lists a few thousand clones, approximately 80% of them singletons. This TCR was recovered from an adult with Crohn's disease. What was sequenced was ileal tissue. The chain combines TRBV5-1 with TRBJ2-1; 11 positions agree with TRBD2. The CDR3 loop reads CASSLTSGSFDEQFF. CDR3 nucleotides: TGCGCCAGCAGCTTGACTAGCGGGAGTTTCGATGAGCAGTTCTTC.